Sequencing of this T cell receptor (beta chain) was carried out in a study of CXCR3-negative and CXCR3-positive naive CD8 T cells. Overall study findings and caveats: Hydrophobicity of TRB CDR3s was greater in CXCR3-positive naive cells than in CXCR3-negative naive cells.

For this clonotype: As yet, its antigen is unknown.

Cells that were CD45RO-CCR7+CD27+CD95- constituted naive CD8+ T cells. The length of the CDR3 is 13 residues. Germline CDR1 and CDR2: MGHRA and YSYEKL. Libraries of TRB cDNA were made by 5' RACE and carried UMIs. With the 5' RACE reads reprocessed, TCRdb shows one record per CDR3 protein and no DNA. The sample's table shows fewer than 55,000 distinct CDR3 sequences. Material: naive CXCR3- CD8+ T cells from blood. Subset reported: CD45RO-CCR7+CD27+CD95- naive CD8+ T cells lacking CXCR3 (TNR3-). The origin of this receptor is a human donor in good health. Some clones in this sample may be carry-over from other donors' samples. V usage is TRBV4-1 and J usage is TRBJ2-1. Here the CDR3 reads CASSQILRDEQFF.